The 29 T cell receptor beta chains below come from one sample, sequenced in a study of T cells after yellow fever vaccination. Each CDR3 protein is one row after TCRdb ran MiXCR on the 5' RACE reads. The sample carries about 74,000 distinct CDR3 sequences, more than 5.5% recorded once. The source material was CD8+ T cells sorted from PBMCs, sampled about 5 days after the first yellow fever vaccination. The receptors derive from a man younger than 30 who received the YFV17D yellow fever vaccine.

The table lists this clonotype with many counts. CDR3 amino acids: CASGLSISYNEQFF. Written as DNA, the CDR3 is TGTGCCAGCGGACTATCCATCTCCTACAATGAGCAGTTCTTC. V is TRBV6-2 or TRBV6-3 and J is TRBJ2-1; D might be TRBD2 (6 bases). CDR1 is MNHEY, CDR2 SVGEGT, per germline. The CDR3 runs 14 residues. V was clipped by 8 bases and J by 0 bases, with 11 bases between them.

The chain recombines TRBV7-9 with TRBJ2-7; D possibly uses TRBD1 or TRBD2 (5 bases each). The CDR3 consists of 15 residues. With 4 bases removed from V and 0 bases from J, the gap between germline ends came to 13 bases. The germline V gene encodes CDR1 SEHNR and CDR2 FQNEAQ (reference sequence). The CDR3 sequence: CASSSGPTSSYEQYV. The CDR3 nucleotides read TGTGCCAGCAGCTCGGGACCAACCTCCTCCTACGAGCAGTACGTC.

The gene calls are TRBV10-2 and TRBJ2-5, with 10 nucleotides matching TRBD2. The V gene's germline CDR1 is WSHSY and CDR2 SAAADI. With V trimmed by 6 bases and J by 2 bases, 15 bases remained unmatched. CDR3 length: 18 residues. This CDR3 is CASRSGGAWIQSQETQYF. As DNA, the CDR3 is TGCGCCAGCAGGAGCGGGGGGGCTTGGATTCAAAGTCAAGAGACCCAGTACTTC.

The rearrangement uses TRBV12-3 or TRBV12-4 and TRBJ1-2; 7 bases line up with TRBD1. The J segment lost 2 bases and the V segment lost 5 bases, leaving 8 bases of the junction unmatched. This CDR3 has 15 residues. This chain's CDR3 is CASSPPGQLNYGYTF. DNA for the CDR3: TGTGCCAGCAGTCCACCGGGACAGTTAAACTATGGCTACACCTTC.

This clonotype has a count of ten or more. CDR3: CASSLFTGLSYSGNTIYF. The CDR3 bases are TGTGCCAGCAGCTTATTCACGGGGCTATCCTACTCTGGAAACACCATATATTTT. The chain joins TRBV7-9 to TRBJ1-3, with D tentatively TRBD1 (5 bases). CDR3 length: 18 residues. Germline V gives CDR1 SEHNR, CDR2 FQNEAQ (reference sequence). V was shortened by 2 bases and J by 0 bases, with 17 bases between the two germline ends.

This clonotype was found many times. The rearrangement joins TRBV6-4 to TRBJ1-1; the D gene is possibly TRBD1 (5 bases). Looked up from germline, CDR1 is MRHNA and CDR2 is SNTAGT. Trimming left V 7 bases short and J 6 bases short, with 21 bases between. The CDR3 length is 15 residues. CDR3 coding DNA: TGTGCCAGCAAAGCACAGGAGGAAGGGGCCGCTGAAGCTTTCTTT. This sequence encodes CASKAQEEGAAEAFF.

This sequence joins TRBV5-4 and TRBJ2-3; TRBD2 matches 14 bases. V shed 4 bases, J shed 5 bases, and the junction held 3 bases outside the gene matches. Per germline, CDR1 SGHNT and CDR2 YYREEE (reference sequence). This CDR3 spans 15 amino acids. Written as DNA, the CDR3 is TGTGCCAGCAGCCTGGGACTAGCGGGGGAAGATACGCAGTATTTT. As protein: CASSLGLAGEDTQYF. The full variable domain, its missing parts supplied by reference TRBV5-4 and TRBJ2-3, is ETGVTQSPTHLIKTRGQQVTLRCSSQSGHNTVSWYQQALGQGPQFIFQYYREEENGRGNFPPRFSGLQFPNYSSELNVNALELDDSALYLCASSLGLAGEDTQYFGPGTRLTVL.

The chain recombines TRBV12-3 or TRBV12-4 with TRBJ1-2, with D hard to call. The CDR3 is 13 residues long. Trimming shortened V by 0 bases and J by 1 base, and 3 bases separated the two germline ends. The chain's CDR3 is CASSLAVNYGYTF. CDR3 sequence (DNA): TGTGCCAGCAGTTTAGCCGTTAACTATGGCTACACCTTC.

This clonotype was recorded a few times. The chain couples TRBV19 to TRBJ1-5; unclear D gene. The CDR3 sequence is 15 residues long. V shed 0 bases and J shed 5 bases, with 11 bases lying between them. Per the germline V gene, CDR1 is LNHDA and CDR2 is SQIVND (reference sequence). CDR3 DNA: TGTGCCAGTAGTATAGAGAAGGAGAACTATCAGCCCCAGCATTTT. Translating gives CASSIEKENYQPQHF.

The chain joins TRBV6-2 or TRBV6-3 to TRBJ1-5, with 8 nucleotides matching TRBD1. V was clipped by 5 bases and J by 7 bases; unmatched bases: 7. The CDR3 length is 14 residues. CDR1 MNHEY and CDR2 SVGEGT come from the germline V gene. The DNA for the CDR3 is TGTGCCAGCAGTACCCCAGGGGGCTCACAGCCCCAGCATTTT. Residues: CASSTPGGSQPQHF.

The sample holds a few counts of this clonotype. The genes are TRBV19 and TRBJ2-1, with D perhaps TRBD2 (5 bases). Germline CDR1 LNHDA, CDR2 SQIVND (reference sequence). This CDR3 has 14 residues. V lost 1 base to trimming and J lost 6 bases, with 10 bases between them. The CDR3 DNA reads TGTGCCAGTAGTATAGGTACTAGTTTCAATGAGCAGTTCTTC. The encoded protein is CASSIGTSFNEQFF.

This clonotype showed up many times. The CDR3 reads CASSQDQVQPQHF. Written as DNA, the CDR3 is TGCGCCAGCAGCCAAGATCAGGTTCAGCCCCAGCATTTT. V is TRBV4-1 and J is TRBJ1-5; D not certain. Trimming cost V 0 bases and J 6 bases, with 6 bases left between them. CDR1 and CDR2 from the germline V gene are MGHRA and YSYEKL. The CDR3 is 13 amino acids.

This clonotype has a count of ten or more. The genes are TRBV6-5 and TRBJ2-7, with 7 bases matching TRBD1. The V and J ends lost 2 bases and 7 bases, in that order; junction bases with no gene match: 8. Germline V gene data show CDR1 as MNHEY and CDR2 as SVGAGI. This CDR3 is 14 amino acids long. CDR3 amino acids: CASSYHNRDREQYF. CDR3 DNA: TGTGCCAGCAGTTACCATAACCGGGACAGAGAGCAGTACTTC.

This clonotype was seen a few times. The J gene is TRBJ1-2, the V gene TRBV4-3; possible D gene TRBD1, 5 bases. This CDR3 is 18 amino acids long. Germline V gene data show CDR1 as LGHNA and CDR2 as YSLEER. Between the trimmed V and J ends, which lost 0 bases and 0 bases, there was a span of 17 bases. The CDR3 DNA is TGCGCCAGCAGCCAAGATTCTTGGACGGTGGGACCTAACTATGGCTACACCTTC. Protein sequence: CASSQDSWTVGPNYGYTF.

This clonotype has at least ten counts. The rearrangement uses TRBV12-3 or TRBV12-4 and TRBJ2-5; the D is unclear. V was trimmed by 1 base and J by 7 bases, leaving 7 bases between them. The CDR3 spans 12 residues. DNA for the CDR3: TGTGCCAGCAGTTTAGACGGCGGGACCCAGTACTTC. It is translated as CASSLDGGTQYF.

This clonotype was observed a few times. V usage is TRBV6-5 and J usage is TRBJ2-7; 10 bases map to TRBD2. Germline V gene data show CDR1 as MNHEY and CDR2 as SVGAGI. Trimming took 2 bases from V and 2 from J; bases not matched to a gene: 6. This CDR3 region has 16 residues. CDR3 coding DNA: TGTGCCAGCAGTTACACCCCTAGCGGGGGCACCTACGAGCAGTACTTC. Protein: CASSYTPSGGTYEQYF.

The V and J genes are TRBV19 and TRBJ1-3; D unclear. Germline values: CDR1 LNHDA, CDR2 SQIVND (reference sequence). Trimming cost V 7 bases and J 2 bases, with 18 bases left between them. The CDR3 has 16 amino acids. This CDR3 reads CASMNPRPEAGNTIYF. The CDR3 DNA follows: TGTGCCAGTATGAACCCCCGCCCCGAAGCTGGAAACACCATATATTTT.

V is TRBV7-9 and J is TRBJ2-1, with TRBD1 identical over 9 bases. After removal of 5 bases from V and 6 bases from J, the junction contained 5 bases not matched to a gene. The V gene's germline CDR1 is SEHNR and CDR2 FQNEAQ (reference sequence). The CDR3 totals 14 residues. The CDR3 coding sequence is TGTGCCAGCAGCCACCGGGACAGGGTCAATGAGCAGTTCTTC. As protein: CASSHRDRVNEQFF.

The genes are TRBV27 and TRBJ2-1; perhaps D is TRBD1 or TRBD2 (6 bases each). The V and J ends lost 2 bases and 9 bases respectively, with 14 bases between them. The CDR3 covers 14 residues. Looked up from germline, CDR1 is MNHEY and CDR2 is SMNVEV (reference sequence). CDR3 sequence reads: CASSLPAGGGEQFF. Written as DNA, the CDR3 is TGTGCCAGCAGTTTACCGGCCGGGGGCGGTGAGCAGTTCTTC.

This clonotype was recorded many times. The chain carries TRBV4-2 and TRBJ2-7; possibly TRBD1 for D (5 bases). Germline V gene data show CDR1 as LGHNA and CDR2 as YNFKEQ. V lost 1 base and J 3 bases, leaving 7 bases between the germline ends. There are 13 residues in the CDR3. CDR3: CASSQVQGYEQYF. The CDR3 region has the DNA TGTGCCAGCAGCCAAGTCCAGGGCTACGAGCAGTACTTC.

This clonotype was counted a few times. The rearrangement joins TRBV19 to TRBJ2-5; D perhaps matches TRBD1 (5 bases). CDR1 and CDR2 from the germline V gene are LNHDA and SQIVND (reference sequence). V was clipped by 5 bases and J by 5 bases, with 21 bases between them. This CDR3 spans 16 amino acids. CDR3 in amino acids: CASSAFGQGRQETQYF. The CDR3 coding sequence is TGTGCCAGTAGTGCTTTCGGACAAGGCCGGCAGGAGACCCAGTACTTC.

In DNA, the CDR3 is TGTGCCAGCAGTCAGGGGTTGCACTACGAGCAGTACTTC. This gives the protein CASSQGLHYEQYF. The chain is built from TRBV12-3 or TRBV12-4 and TRBJ2-7, with D maybe TRBD1 (6 bases). The CDR3 contains 13 residues. The V and J ends lost 5 bases and 3 bases respectively, with 11 bases between them.

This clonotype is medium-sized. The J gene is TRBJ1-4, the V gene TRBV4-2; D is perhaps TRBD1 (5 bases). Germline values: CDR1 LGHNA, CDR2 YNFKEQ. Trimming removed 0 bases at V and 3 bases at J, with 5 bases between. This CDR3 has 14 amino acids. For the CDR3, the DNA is TGTGCCAGCAGCCAAGAGACAGCTAATGAAAAACTGTTTTTT. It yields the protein CASSQETANEKLFF.

The CDR3 region has the DNA TGTGCCAGCTCAGGGGGGGGCAATGAGCAGTTCTTC. Translating gives CASSGGGNEQFF. This sequence joins TRBV6-5 and TRBJ2-1; D tentatively fits TRBD1 or TRBD2 (7 bases each). The CDR3 runs to 12 residues. Germline V gene sequence: CDR1 MNHEY, CDR2 SVGAGI. Trimming shortened V by 8 bases and J by 6 bases, and 11 bases separated the two germline ends.

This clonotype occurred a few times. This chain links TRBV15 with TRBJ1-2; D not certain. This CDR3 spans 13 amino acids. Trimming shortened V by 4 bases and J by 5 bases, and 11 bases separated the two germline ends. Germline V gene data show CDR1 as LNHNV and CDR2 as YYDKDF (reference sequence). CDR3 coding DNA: TGTGCCACCAGCACCACGACGGGATATGGCTACACCTTC. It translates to CATSTTTGYGYTF.

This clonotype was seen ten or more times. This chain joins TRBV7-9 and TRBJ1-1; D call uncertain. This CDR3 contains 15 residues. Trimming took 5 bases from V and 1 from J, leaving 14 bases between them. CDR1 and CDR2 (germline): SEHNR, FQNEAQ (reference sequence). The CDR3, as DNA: TGTGCCAGCAGCCAAAGAGGGATGAAGAACACTGAAGCTTTCTTT. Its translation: CASSQRGMKNTEAFF.

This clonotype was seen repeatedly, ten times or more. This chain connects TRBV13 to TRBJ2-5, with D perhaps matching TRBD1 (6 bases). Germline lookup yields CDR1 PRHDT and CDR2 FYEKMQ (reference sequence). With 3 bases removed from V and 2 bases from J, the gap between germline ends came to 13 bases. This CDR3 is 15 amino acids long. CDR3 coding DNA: TGTGCCAGCAGCTTCAGGGGTTCCGGGCAAGAGACCCAGTACTTC. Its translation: CASSFRGSGQETQYF.

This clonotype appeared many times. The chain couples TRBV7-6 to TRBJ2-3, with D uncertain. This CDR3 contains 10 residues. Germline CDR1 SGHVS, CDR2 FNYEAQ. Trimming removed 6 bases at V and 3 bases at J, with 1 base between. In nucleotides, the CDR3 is TGTGCCAGCAGGACAGATACGCAGTATTTT. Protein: CASRTDTQYF.

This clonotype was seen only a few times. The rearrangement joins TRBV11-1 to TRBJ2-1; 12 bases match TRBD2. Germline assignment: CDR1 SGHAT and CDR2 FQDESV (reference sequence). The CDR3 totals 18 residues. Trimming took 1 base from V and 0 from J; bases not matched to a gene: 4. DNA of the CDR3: TGTGCCAGCAGCTTAGATCTAGCGGGGGGGAGCTCCTACAATGAGCAGTTCTTC. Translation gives CASSLDLAGGSSYNEQFF.